Detailed here is one T cell receptor (beta chain). A multiplex PCR was run with 60 Vbeta primers and 13 Jbeta primers. The repertoire was sequenced with immunoSEQ multiplex PCR; TCRdb's copy has only in-frame clones and lacks some. This table holds tens of thousands of clones, roughly 72% found once. Trimming pared 5 bases from V and 4 bases from J, leaving 9 bases between. The CDR3 runs to 12 residues. These data belong to a study of cytomegalovirus exposure and HLA in healthy donors. Sequences were obtained from PBMCs. This sequence originates from a woman in her fifties or sixties in good health and CMV-seropositive. The chain employs TRBV5-3 and TRBJ2-5; D is unresolved. TRBV5-3 is labeled an ORF, and its function is uncertain. CDR3 DNA: TGTGCCAGAAGGGGCTACCCAGAGACCCAGTACTTC. It is translated as CARRGYPETQYF.